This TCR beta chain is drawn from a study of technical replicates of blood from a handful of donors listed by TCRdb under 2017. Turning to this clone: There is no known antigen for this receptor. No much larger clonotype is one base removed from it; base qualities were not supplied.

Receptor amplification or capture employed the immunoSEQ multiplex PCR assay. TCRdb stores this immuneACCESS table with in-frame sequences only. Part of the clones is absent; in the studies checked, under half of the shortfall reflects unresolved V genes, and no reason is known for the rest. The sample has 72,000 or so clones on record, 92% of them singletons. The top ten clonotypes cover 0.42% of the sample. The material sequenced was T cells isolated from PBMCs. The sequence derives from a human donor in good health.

The CDR3 protein sequence reads: CASSLQSGTYEQYF. DNA sequence: TGTGCCAGCAGCTTACAAAGCGGTACCTACGAGCAGTACTTC. This sequence uses TRBV7-6 and TRBJ2-7; possibly the D gene is TRBD2, per 5 matching bases. Spanning cysteine to phenylalanine, the CDR3 consists of 14 amino acids. Only the CDR3 DNA is retained, 42 bases long and in frame from the first base. From a lookup of the germline V gene, CDR1 and CDR2 are SGHVS and FNYEAQ. V is pared back by 2 bases and J by 2 bases, with 10 bases lying between the germline termini.